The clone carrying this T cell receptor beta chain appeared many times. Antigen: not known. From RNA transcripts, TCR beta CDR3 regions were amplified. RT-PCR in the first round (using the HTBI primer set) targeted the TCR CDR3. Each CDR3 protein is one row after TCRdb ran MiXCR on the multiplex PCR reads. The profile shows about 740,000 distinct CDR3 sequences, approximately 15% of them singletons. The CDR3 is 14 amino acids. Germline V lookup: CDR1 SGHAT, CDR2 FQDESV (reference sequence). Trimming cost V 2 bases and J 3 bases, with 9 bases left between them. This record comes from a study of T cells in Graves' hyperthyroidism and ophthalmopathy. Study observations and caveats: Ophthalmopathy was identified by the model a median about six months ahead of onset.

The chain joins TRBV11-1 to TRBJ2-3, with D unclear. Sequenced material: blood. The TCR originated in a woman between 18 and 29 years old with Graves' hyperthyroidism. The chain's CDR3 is CASSLPQSTDTQYF. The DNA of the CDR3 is TGTGCCAGCAGCTTACCCCAATCTACAGATACGCAGTATTTT.